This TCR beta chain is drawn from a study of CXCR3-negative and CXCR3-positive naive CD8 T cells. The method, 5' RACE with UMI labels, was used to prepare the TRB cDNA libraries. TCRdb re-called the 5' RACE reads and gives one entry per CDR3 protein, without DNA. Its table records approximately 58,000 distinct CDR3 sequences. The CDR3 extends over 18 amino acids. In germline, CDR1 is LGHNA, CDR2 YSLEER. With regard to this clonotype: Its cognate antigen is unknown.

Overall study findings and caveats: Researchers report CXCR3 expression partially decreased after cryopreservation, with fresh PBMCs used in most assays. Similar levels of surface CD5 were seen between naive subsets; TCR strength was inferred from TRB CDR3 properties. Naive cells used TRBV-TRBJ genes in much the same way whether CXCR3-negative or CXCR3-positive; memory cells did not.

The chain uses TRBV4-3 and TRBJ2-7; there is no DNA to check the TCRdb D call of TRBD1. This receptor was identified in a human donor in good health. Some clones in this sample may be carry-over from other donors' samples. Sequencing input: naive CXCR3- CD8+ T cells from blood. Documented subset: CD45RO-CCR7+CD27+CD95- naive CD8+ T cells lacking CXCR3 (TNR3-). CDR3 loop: CASSPAHLQGPSSYEQYF.